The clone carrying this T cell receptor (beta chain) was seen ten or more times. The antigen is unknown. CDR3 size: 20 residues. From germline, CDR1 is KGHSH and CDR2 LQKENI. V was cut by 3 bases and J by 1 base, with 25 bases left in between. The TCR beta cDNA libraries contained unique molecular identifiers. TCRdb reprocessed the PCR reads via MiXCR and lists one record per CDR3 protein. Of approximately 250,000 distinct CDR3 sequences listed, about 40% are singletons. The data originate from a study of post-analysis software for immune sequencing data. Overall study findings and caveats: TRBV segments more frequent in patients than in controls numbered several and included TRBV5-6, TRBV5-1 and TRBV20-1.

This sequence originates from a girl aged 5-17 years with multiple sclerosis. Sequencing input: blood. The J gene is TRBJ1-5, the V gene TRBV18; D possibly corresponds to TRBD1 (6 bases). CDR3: CASSPVHYGGPLSSNQPQHF. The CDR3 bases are TGTGCCAGCTCACCGGTTCATTATGGGGGGCCCTTAAGCAGCAATCAGCCCCAGCATTTT.